This entry lists 9 T cell receptor beta chains sequenced from one sample in a study of T cell responses to AZD1222 COVID-19 vaccine. This table comes from immunoSEQ multiplex PCR, and its TCRdb copy is limited to in-frame clones, with some not included. The profile shows 95,000 to 100,000 clones, 65% to 85% of them singletons. Here the sequenced sample was peripheral blood, taken 28 days after the second AZD1222 dose. These receptors were collected from an adult who received the AZD1222 COVID-19 vaccine.

The chain joins TRBV10-3 to TRBJ1-2; 7 bases line up with TRBD1. V trimming: 3 bases; J trimming: 2 bases; junction bases outside the gene matches: 6. Germline V gives CDR1 ENHRY, CDR2 SYGVKD. The CDR3 is made up of 15 amino acids. The CDR3 DNA reads as TGTGCCATCAGTGAAGACAGGGCGGGGAACTATGGCTACACCTTC. It is translated as CAISEDRAGNYGYTF.

The genes are TRBV9 and TRBJ1-1; the D gene is possibly TRBD1 (6 bases). The CDR3 is made up of 14 amino acids. V dropped 0 bases and J dropped 10 bases, with 16 bases sitting between them. CDR1 SGDLS and CDR2 YYNGEE come from the germline V gene. The CDR3 nucleotides read TGTGCCAGCAGCGTAGTTAGGGACAAAGCTTCAGCTTTCTTT. Amino acids: CASSVVRDKASAFF.

This clone has just one count. The chain combines TRBV2 with TRBJ2-5, with D possibly matching TRBD2 (6 bases). The CDR3 extends over 13 amino acids. The germline V and J ends were trimmed by 7 bases and 0 bases, with 9 bases remaining between them. Germline values: CDR1 SNHLY, CDR2 FYNNEI. The CDR3 DNA sequence: TGTGCCAGCAAAACGGGGGACCAAGAGACCCAGTACTTC. It codes for CASKTGDQETQYF.

The V and J genes are TRBV6-5 and TRBJ2-7; 13 positions match TRBD2. Trimming at V came to 5 bases and at J to 0 bases, leaving 1 base not matched to a gene. Looked up from germline, CDR1 is MNHEY and CDR2 is SVGAGI. The CDR3 is 15 amino acids. CDR3 nucleotide sequence: TGTGCCAGCAGTCGACTAGCGGGAGGCTCCTACGAGCAGTACTTC. It translates to CASSRLAGGSYEQYF.

The chain combines TRBV27 with TRBJ1-2; a weak D match, TRBD1 (6 bases). The length of the CDR3 is 13 residues. Germline CDR1 is MNHEY and CDR2 is SMNVEV (reference sequence). V lost 3 bases, J lost 4 bases, and 9 bases lay in between. The CDR3 DNA reads TGTGCCAGCAGTTTCACAGGGTTCTATGGCTACACCTTC. It translates to CASSFTGFYGYTF.

This chain links TRBV19 with TRBJ1-2, with D maybe TRBD1 (5 bases). The ends were cut back, 5 bases at V and 2 bases at J, with 30 bases in the middle. The CDR3 totals 20 residues. Germline V CDR1 and CDR2: LNHDA, SQIVND (reference sequence). Here the CDR3 reads CASSRMPLTGRRSVNYGYTF. The CDR3 DNA reads as TGTGCCAGTAGTCGAATGCCCCTTACGGGACGGAGGTCCGTGAACTATGGCTACACCTTC.

This chain connects TRBV11-2 to TRBJ1-1; possibly TRBD1 for D (6 bases). CDR1 is SGHAT and CDR2 is FQNNGV in the germline V gene. This CDR3 region has 16 residues. Deletions cut 0 bases from V and 1 base from J, with 12 bases between. This CDR3 is CASSLDSGAQNTEAFF. The CDR3 DNA follows: TGTGCCAGCAGCTTAGATTCGGGGGCGCAGAACACTGAAGCTTTCTTT.

The chain couples TRBV7-3 to TRBJ2-2; maybe TRBD2 (6 bases). Looked up from germline, CDR1 is SGHTA and CDR2 is FQGTGA. V dropped 0 bases and J dropped 5 bases, with 13 bases sitting between them. This CDR3 has 16 residues. The CDR3 coding sequence is TGTGCCAGCAGCTTAACGTACGGGAGTGGAACCGGGGAGCTGTTTTTT. Amino acids: CASSLTYGSGTGELFF.

The CDR3 sequence: CASSGLAGTDTQYF. The CDR3 DNA follows: TGTGCCAGCAGTGGACTAGCGGGGACAGATACGCAGTATTTT. The rearrangement links TRBV5-4 to TRBJ2-3, with 12 bases matching TRBD2. Germline CDR1 is SGHNT and CDR2 is YYREEE (reference sequence). J lost 3 bases, V lost 5 bases, and 1 base had no gene match. The CDR3 totals 14 residues.